The rows below give T cell receptor beta chains drawn from one sample of a study of Graves' ophthalmopathy and Graves' hyperthyroidism. TCRdb redid the calling of the multiplex PCR reads with MiXCR, one entry per CDR3 protein. The profile shows over a million distinct CDR3 sequences, 35% to 40% of them singletons. Sample: peripheral blood or thyroid tissue (not recorded which). The receptors were sampled from an adult man with Graves' hyperthyroidism. Each CDR3 is given with its conserved first and last residue. D genes are given only for firm matches. A clone size is listed for some rows: how often the clone was seen (once, few, many), or a class if it is expanded.

>TRBJ1-5|14|NA|NA|TRBV10-3
CATKDRYSNQPQHF
TGTGCCACCAAGGACAGATATAGCAATCAGCCCCAGCATTTT
>TRBJ2-5|16|many|TRBD2|TRBV9
CASSAGTSGMVKTQYF
TGTGCCAGCAGCGCCGGGACTAGCGGGATGGTGAAGACCCAGTACTTC
>TRBJ2-5|15|few|NA|TRBV9
CASSALAGSQETQYF
TGTGCCAGCAGCGCGCTAGCTGGTTCCCAAGAGACCCAGTACTTC
>TRBJ1-2|11|once|NA|TRBV24-1
CATSDSGGYTF
TGTGCCACCAGTGACTCCGGTGGCTACACCTTC
>TRBJ1-2|16|NA|TRBD1|TRBV24-1
CATSDPGQGLSYGYTF
TGTGCCACCAGTGACCCGGGACAGGGGCTGTCCTATGGCTACACCTTC
>TRBJ2-7|15|once|TRBD2|TRBV11-3
CASSLRSGTSYEQYF
TGTGCCAGCAGCCTCCGCTCTGGGACTAGCTACGAGCAGTACTTC
>TRBJ2-7|13|NA|NA|TRBV4-1
CASTASESYEQYF
TGCGCCAGCACGGCGTCAGAATCCTACGAGCAGTACTTC
>TRBJ2-7|14|few|NA|TRBV7-9
CASSLGSKFNEQYF
TGTGCCAGCTCACTCGGGAGTAAATTCAACGAGCAGTACTTC
>TRBJ2-7|16|NA|TRBD1|TRBV11-1
CASSEGWRAGGHEQYF
TGTGCCAGCAGTGAAGGTTGGCGGGCAGGGGGCCACGAGCAGTACTTC
>TRBJ2-2|15|many|NA|TRBV7-3
CASSLMPGHTGELFF
TGTGCCAGCAGCCTCATGCCAGGGCATACCGGGGAGCTGTTTTTT
>TRBJ1-1|12|NA|NA|TRBV7-9
CASSHGGTLGFF
TGTGCCAGCAGCCATGGGGGGACATTAGGCTTCTTT
>TRBJ1-2|16|NA|NA|TRBV7-6
CASSQEGVRYNYGYTF
TGTGCCAGCAGCCAAGAGGGGGTCCGCTATAACTATGGCTACACCTTC
>TRBJ1-2|12|NA|NA|TRBV29-1
CSSQDREGGYTF
TGCAGCAGCCAAGATCGTGAGGGTGGCTACACCTTC
>TRBJ2-7|12|NA|NA|TRBV25-1
CASSGDTYKQYF
TGTGCCAGCAGTGGCGACACCTATAAGCAGTACTTC
>TRBJ2-7|15|once|TRBD2|TRBV7-2
CASSLRTGGSPEQYF
TGTGCCAGCAGCTTAAGGACCGGCGGGAGTCCCGAGCAGTACTTC
>TRBJ2-5|14|NA|NA|TRBV2
CASSTTRNQETQYF
TGTGCCAGCAGTACCACCAGGAACCAAGAGACCCAGTACTTC
>TRBJ2-7|14|many|NA|TRBV29-1
CSVESSYGSYEQYF
TGCAGCGTTGAATCTTCCTACGGCTCCTACGAGCAGTACTTC
>TRBJ2-7|15|NA|NA|TRBV7-2
CVSSIRIGGEYEQYF
TGTGTCAGCAGCATACGAATCGGGGGCGAATACGAGCAGTACTTC
>TRBJ2-5|16|NA|TRBD1|TRBV28
CASSLFGTDDEETQYF
TGTGCCAGCAGTTTGTTCGGGACAGATGACGAAGAGACCCAGTACTTC